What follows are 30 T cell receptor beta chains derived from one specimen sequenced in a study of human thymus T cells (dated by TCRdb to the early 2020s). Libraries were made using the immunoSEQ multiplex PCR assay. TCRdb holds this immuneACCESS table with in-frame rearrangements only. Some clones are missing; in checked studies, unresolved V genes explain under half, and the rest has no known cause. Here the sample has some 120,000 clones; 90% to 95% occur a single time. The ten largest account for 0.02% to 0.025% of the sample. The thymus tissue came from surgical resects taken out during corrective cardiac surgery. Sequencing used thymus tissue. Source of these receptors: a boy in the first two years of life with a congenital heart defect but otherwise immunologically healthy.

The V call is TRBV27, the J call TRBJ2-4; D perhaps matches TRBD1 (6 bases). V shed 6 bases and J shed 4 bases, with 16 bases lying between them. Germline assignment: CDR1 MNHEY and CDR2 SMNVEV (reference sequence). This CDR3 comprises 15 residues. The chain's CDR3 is CASRTTGSPKNIQYF. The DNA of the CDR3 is TGTGCCAGCAGGACTACAGGGAGCCCAAAAAACATTCAGTACTTC.

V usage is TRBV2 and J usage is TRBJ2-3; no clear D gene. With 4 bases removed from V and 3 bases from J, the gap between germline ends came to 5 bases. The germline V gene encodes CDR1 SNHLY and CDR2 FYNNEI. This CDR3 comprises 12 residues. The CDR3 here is CASSGATDTQYF. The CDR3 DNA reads TGTGCCAGCAGTGGGGCAACAGATACGCAGTATTTT.

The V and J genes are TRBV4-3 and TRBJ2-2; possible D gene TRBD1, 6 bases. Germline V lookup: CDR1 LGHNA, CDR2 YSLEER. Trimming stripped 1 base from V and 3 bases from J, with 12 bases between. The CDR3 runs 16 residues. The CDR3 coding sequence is TGCGCCAGCAGCCAAGGCCACGACAGGTACACCGGGGAGCTGTTTTTT. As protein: CASSQGHDRYTGELFF.

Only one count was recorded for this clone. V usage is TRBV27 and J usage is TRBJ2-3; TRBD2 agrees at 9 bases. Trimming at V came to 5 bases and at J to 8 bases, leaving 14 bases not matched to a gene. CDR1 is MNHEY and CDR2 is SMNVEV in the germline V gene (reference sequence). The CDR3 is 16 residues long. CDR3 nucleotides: TGTGCCAGCAGTCCTCAGGCGGGGGGGCCATTTTTTACGCAGTATTTT. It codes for CASSPQAGGPFFTQYF.

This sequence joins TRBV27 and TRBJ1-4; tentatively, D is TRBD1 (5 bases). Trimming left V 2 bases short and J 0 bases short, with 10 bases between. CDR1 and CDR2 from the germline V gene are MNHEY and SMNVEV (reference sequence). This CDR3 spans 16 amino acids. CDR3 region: CASSLGTGATNEKLFF. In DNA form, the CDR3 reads TGTGCCAGCAGTTTAGGAACGGGGGCAACTAATGAAAAACTGTTTTTT. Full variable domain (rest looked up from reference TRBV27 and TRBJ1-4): EAQVTQNPRYLITVTGKKLTVTCSQNMNHEYMSWYRQDPGLGLRQIYYSMNVEVTDKGDVPEGYKVSRKEKRNFPLILESPSPNQTSLYFCASSLGTGATNEKLFFGSGTQLSVL.

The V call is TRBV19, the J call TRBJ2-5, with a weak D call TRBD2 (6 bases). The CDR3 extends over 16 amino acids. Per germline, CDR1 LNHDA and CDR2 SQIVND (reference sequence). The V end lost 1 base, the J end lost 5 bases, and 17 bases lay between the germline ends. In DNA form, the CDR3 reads TGTGCCAGTAGTATAGTCTTCGGGGGACCTGGGGAGACCCAGTACTTC. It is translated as CASSIVFGGPGETQYF.

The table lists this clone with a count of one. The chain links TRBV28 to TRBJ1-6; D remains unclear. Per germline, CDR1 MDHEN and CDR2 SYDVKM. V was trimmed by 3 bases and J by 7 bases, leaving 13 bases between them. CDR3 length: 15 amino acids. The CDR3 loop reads CASSFRGPQNSPLHF. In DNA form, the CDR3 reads TGTGCCAGCAGTTTTCGTGGGCCACAAAATTCACCCCTCCACTTT.

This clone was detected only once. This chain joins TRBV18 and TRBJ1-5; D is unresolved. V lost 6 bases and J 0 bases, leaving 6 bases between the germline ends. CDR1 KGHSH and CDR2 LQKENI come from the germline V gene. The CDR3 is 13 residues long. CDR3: CASSDYSNQPQHF. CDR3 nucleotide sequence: TGTGCCAGCTCCGATTATAGCAATCAGCCCCAGCATTTT.

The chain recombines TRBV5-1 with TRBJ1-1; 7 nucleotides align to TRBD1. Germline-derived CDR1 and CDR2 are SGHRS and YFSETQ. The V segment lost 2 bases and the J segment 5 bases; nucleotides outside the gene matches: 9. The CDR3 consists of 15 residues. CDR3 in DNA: TGCGCCAGCAGCTTAGGACAGGCGGTTGGAACTGAAGCTTTCTTT. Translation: CASSLGQAVGTEAFF.

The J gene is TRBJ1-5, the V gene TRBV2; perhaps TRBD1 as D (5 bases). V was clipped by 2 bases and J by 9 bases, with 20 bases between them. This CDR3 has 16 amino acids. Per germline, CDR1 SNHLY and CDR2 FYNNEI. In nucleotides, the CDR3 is TGTGCCAGCAGTGAACCGGGGACGGCGGAAGGAAGGCCCCAGCATTTT. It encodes CASSEPGTAEGRPQHF.

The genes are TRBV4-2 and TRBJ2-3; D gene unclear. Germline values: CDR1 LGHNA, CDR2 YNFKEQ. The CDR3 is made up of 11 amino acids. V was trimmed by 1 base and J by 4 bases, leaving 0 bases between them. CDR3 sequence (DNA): TGTGCCAGCAGCCAAGCAGATACGCAGTATTTT. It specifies CASSQADTQYF.

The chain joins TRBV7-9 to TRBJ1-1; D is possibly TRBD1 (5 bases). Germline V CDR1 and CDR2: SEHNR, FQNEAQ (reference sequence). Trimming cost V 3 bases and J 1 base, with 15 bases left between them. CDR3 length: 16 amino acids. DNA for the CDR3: TGTGCCAGCAGCTTCTACTTGGTTGGGGGGAACACTGAAGCTTTCTTT. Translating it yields CASSFYLVGGNTEAFF.

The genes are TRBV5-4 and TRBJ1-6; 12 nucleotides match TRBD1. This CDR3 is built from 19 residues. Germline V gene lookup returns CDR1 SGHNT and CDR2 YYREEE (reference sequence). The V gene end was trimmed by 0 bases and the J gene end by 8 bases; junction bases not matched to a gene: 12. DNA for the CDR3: TGTGCCAGCAGCTTGGAACCGGGACAGGGGGCGAAAATTCATTCACCCCTCCACTTT. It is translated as CASSLEPGQGAKIHSPLHF.

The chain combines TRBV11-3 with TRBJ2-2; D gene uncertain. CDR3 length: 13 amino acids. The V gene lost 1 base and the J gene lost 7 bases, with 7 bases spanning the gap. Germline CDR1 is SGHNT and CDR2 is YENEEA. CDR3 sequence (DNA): TGTGCCAGCAGCTTAGCCGTGGGCGGGGAGCTGTTTTTT. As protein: CASSLAVGGELFF.

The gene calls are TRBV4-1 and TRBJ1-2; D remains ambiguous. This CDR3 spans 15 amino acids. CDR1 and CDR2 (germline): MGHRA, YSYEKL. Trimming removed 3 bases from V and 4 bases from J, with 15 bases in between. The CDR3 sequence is CASSHPKGRFYGYTF. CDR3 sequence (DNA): TGCGCCAGCAGCCACCCAAAGGGCAGATTCTATGGCTACACCTTC.

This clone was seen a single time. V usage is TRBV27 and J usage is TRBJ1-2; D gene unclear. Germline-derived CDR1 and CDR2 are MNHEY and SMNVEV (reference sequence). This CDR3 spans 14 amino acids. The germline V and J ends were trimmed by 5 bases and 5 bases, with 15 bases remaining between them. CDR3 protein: CASSPGARDYGYTF. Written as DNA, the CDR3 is TGTGCCAGCAGTCCCGGAGCCCGGGATTATGGCTACACCTTC.

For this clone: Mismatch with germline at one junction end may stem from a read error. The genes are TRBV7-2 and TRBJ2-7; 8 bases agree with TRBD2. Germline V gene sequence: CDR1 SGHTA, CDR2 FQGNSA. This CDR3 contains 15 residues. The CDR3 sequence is CASSWLAGPPDEQYF. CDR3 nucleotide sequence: TGCGCCAGCAGCTGGTTAGCGGGGCCTCCGGACGAGCAGTACTTC.

The CDR3 is CASSMRGTGETQYF. The CDR3 DNA reads as TGTGCCAGTAGTATGCGGGGTACCGGGGAGACCCAGTACTTC. This chain links TRBV19 with TRBJ2-5; perhaps TRBD2 as D (6 bases). Germline V gene data show CDR1 as LNHDA and CDR2 as SQIVND (reference sequence). Trimming cost V 3 bases and J 5 bases, with 13 bases left between them. The CDR3 runs to 14 residues.

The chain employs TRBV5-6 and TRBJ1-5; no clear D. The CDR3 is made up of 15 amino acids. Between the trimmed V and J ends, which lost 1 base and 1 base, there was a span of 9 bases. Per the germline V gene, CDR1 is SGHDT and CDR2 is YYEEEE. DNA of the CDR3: TGTGCCAGCAGCTTGCGGGCACAGAGCAATCAGCCCCAGCATTTT. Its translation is CASSLRAQSNQPQHF.

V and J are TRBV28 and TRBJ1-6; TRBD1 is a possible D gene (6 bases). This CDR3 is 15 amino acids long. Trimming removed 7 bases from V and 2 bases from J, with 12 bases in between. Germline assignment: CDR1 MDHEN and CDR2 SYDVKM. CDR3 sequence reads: CASKGGRTYNSPLHF. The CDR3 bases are TGTGCCAGCAAGGGGGGGAGAACCTATAATTCACCCCTCCACTTT.

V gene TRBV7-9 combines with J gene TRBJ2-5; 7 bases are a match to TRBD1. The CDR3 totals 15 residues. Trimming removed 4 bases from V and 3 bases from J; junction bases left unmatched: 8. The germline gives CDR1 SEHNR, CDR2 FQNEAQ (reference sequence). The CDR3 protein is CASSSSRGTEETQYF. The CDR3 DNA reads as TGTGCCAGCAGCTCCTCAAGGGGGACAGAAGAGACCCAGTACTTC.

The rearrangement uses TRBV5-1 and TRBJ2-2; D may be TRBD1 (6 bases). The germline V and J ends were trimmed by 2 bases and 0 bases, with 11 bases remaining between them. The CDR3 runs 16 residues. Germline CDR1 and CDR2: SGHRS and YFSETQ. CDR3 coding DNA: TGCGCCAGCAGCTTATCACAGGGAGCGAACACCGGGGAGCTGTTTTTT. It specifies CASSLSQGANTGELFF.

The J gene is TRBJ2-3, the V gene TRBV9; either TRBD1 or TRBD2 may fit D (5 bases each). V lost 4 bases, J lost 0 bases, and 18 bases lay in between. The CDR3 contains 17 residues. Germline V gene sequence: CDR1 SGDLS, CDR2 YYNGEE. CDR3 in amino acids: CASSPEGTGSSTDTQYF. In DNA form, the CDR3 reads TGTGCCAGCAGCCCGGAAGGGACGGGGTCTAGCACAGATACGCAGTATTTT.

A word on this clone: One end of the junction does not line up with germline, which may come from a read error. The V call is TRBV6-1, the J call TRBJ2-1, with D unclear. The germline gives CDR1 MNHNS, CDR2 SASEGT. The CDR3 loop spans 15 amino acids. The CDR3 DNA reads TGTGCCGGCAGTCGACGCGCCTCACTCTACAATGAGCAGTTCTTC. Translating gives CAGSRRASLYNEQFF.

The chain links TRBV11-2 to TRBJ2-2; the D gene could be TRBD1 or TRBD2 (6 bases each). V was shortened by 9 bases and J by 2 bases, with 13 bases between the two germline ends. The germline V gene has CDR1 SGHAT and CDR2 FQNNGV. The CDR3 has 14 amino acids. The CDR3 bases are TGTGCCAGTGGACGGGGGCCTAACACCGGGGAGCTGTTTTTT. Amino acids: CASGRGPNTGELFF. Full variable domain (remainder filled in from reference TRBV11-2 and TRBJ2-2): EAGVAQSPRYKIIEKRQSVAFWCNPISGHATLYWYQQILGQGPKLLIQFQNNGVVDDSQLPKDRFSAERLKGVDSTLKIQPAKLEDSAVYLCASGRGPNTGELFFGEGSRLTVL.

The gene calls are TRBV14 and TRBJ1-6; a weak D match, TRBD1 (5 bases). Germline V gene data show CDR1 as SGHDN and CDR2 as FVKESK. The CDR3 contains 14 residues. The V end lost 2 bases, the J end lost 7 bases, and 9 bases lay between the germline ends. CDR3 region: CASSQPGPNSPLHF. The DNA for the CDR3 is TGTGCCAGCAGCCAACCGGGACCCAATTCACCCCTCCACTTT. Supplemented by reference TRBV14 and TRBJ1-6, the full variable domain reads EAGVTQFPSHSVIEKGQTVTLRCDPISGHDNLYWYRRVMGKEIKFLLHFVKESKQDESGMPNNRFLAERTGGTYSTLKVQPAELEDSGVYFCASSQPGPNSPLHFGNGTRLTVT.

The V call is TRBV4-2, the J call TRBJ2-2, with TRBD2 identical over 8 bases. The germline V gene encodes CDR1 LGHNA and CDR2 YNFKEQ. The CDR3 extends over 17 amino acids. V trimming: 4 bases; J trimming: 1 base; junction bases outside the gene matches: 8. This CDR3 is CASSPMQAGVNTGELFF. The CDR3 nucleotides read TGTGCCAGCAGCCCCATGCAAGCGGGGGTGAACACCGGGGAGCTGTTTTTT.

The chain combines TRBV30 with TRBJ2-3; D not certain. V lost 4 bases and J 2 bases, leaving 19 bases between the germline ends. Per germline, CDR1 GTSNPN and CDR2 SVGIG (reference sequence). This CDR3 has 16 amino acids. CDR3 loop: CAWIGRAAPNTDTQYF. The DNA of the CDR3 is TGTGCCTGGATTGGACGGGCGGCTCCCAACACAGATACGCAGTATTTT. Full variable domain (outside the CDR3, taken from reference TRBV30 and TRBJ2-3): SQTIHQWPATLVQPVGSPLSLECTVEGTSNPNLYWYRQAAGRGLQLLFYSVGIGQISSEVPQNLSASRPQDRQFILSSKKLLLSDSGFYLCAWIGRAAPNTDTQYFGPGTRLTVL.

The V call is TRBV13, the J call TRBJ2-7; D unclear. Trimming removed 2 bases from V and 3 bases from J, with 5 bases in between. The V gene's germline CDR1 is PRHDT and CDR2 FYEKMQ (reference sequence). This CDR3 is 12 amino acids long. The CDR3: CASSLSDYEQYF. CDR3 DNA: TGTGCCAGCAGCTTAAGTGACTACGAGCAGTACTTC.

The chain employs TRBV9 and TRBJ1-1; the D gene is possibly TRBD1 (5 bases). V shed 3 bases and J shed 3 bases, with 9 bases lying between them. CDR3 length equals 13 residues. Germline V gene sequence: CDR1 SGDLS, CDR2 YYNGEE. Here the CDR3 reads CASSADSYTEAFF. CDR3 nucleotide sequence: TGTGCCAGCAGCGCCGACAGTTACACTGAAGCTTTCTTT.